These 9 T cell receptor beta chains originate from one sample sequenced in a study of blood T cell repertoires in COVID-19. Sequencing was performed with immunoSEQ multiplex PCR; in TCRdb, only in-frame clones are kept and a portion is missing. The sample records under 250,000 clones, over 65% being singletons. The sequenced material came from peripheral blood. These receptor sequences come from a woman aged 70-85 years with active or convalescent COVID-19.

In its sample, this clone was seen once. DNA for the CDR3: TGTGCCAGCGCCCGGCCTAGCGGGAGCTACGAGCAGTACTTC. Amino acids: CASARPSGSYEQYF. J is TRBJ2-7 and V is TRBV2; 10 nucleotides line up with TRBD2. CDR3 size: 14 residues. Looked up from germline, CDR1 is SNHLY and CDR2 is FYNNEI. With V trimmed by 8 bases and J by 3 bases, 7 bases remained unmatched.

The V call is TRBV28, the J call TRBJ2-2; the match to TRBD1 covers 7 bases. V shed 5 bases and J 6 bases; nucleotides not matched to a gene: 9. The CDR3 consists of 15 residues. From germline, CDR1 is MDHEN and CDR2 SYDVKM. The CDR3 DNA reads TGTGCCAGCAGTATACAGCACAGGGGTGCCGGGGAGCTGTTTTTT. Translated, it gives CASSIQHRGAGELFF.

The chain joins TRBV19 to TRBJ1-1, with 12 bases matching TRBD1. V gave up 7 bases and J gave up 5 bases; unmatched junction bases: 8. The germline CDR1 and CDR2 sequences are LNHDA and SQIVND (reference sequence). There are 15 residues in the CDR3. The CDR3 loop reads CASKGQGAGSTEAFF. CDR3 bases: TGTGCCAGTAAGGGACAGGGGGCAGGAAGTACTGAAGCTTTCTTT.

The chain is built from TRBV6-1 and TRBJ1-5, with a possible D match to TRBD1 (5 bases). Germline CDR1 and CDR2: MNHNS and SASEGT. V was cut by 2 bases and J by 9 bases, with 17 bases left in between. CDR3 length: 15 amino acids. CDR3 loop: CASSETDSRLSPQHF. The CDR3 DNA sequence: TGTGCCAGCAGTGAAACAGACAGCAGATTATCGCCCCAGCATTTT.

The rearrangement links TRBV19 to TRBJ1-2; 9 bases line up with TRBD1. V gave up 9 bases and J gave up 10 bases; unmatched junction bases: 9. CDR1 LNHDA and CDR2 SQIVND come from the germline V gene (reference sequence). This CDR3 region has 12 residues. The CDR3, as DNA: TGTGCCAGCAATCACAGGGGGCCTGACTACACCTTC. Translation gives CASNHRGPDYTF.

This rearrangement joins TRBV7-3 to TRBJ2-2, with 9 bases fitting TRBD1. The CDR3 runs to 17 residues. The J segment lost 5 bases and the V segment lost 5 bases, leaving 12 bases of the junction unmatched. CDR1 is SGHTA and CDR2 is FQGTGA in the germline V gene. The CDR3 loop reads CASSPIAGTGWTGELFF. CDR3 DNA sequence: TGTGCCAGCAGCCCAATCGCCGGGACAGGGTGGACCGGGGAGCTGTTTTTT. Complete variable domain (other parts from reference TRBV7-3 and TRBJ2-2): GAGVSQTPSNKVTEKGKYVELRCDPISGHTALYWYRQSLGQGPEFLIYFQGTGAADDSGLPNDRFFAVRPEGSVSTLKIQRTERGDSAVYLCASSPIAGTGWTGELFFGEGSRLTVL.

V is TRBV20-1 and J is TRBJ1-2, with 8 positions matching TRBD1. The CDR3 has 15 amino acids. Unmatched junction bases numbered 10, after V lost 3 bases and J lost 4 bases. CDR1 is DFQATT, CDR2 SNEGSKA, per germline (reference sequence). Here the CDR3 reads CSASPTGTGSYGYTF. CDR3 nucleotides: TGCAGTGCTAGTCCTACCGGGACAGGCAGCTATGGCTACACCTTC.

The rearrangement links TRBV3-1 (or the pseudogene TRBV3-2) to TRBJ1-1; TRBD1 is a possible D gene (5 bases). Looked up from germline, CDR1 is LGHDT and CDR2 is YNNKEL (reference sequence). Trimming removed 3 bases from V and 4 bases from J, with 9 bases in between. This CDR3 region has 13 residues. CDR3 bases: TGTGCCAGCAGCCAGTCGCAGGGCACTGAAGCTTTCTTT. It translates to CASSQSQGTEAFF.

The gene calls are TRBV5-4 and TRBJ1-3; D might be TRBD1 (6 bases). This CDR3 is built from 14 residues. Trimming cost V 4 bases and J 4 bases, with 12 bases left between them. CDR1 is SGHNT and CDR2 is YYREEE in the germline V gene (reference sequence). CDR3 sequence (DNA): TGTGCCAGCAGCCCCGGGACACGGGGAAACACCATATATTTT. Translated: CASSPGTRGNTIYF. The whole variable domain, remainder taken from reference TRBV5-4 and TRBJ1-3, is ETGVTQSPTHLIKTRGQQVTLRCSSQSGHNTVSWYQQALGQGPQFIFQYYREEENGRGNFPPRFSGLQFPNYSSELNVNALELDDSALYLCASSPGTRGNTIYFGEGSWLTVV.